A single sample gave rise to the 13 T cell receptor beta chains below, sequenced in a study of blood T cell repertoires in COVID-19. TCRdb's copy holds only in-frame clones and misses some; the assay was immunoSEQ multiplex PCR. The sample gives hundreds of thousands of clones, roughly 86% of which show up once; 3.5% to 4.5% is in the top ten. Sequencing input: PBMCs or T cells enriched from blood (not recorded which). The receptors shown here come from a woman in her twenties or thirties with acute COVID-19.

This sequence joins TRBV5-6 and TRBJ1-3, with TRBD1 matching over 7 bases. The CDR3 is 13 residues long. Germline V gives CDR1 SGHDT, CDR2 YYEEEE. V trimming: 5 bases; J trimming: 11 bases; junction bases outside the gene matches: 10. CDR3 sequence: CASSHDRELSIYF. The CDR3 DNA is TGTGCCAGCAGTCATGACAGGGAGCTCTCCATATATTTT.

A word on this clone: An end of the junction differs from the germline gene, which may be a read error. J is TRBJ1-2 and V is TRBV20-1; 7 bases agree with TRBD1. This CDR3 is built from 10 residues. From germline, CDR1 is DFQATT and CDR2 SNEGSKA (reference sequence). For the CDR3, the DNA is TGCAGTGCTAGTGTTAGGGGGCGCCTCTTC. Protein: CSASVRGRLF.

This rearrangement joins TRBV6-6 to TRBJ1-2; D is unresolved. CDR1 is MNHNY and CDR2 is SVGAGI in the germline V gene (reference sequence). The CDR3 is 15 residues long. Trimming shortened V by 5 bases and J by 2 bases, and 15 bases separated the two germline ends. The CDR3 nucleotides are TGTGCCAGCAGTAACCTCGCAGGCTTCAACTATGGCTACACCTTC. Protein: CASSNLAGFNYGYTF.

CDR3 residues: CASSDSELAGINEQFF. The DNA for the CDR3 is TGTGCCAGCAGTGACTCTGAACTAGCGGGGATCAATGAGCAGTTCTTC. J is TRBJ2-1 and V is TRBV6-4, with 10 bases matching TRBD2. Per germline, CDR1 MRHNA and CDR2 SNTAGT. V shed 0 bases and J 6 bases; nucleotides not matched to a gene: 5. The CDR3 has 16 amino acids.

The gene calls are TRBV5-8 and TRBJ2-7; D is unresolved. V shed 0 bases and J shed 4 bases, with 14 bases lying between them. This CDR3 contains 15 residues. Germline CDR1 SGHTS, CDR2 YDEGEE. The CDR3 loop is CASSLGQLMAYEQYF. In nucleotides, the CDR3 is TGTGCCAGCAGCTTGGGGCAGTTGATGGCATACGAGCAGTACTTC.

This chain uses TRBV10-3 with TRBJ1-1, with D possibly TRBD1 on 5 matching bases. Germline lookup yields CDR1 ENHRY and CDR2 SYGVKD. CDR3 length: 15 residues. The germline V and J ends were trimmed by 0 bases and 4 bases, with 12 bases remaining between them. The CDR3 sequence is CAISESPGKSTEAFF. For the CDR3, the DNA is TGTGCCATCAGTGAGTCTCCAGGGAAGTCCACTGAAGCTTTCTTT.

The rearrangement uses TRBV3-1 (or the pseudogene TRBV3-2) and TRBJ1-2, with a possible D match to TRBD1 (5 bases). There are 14 residues in the CDR3. Germline V gene sequence: CDR1 LGHDT, CDR2 YNNKEL (reference sequence). Trimming shortened V by 6 bases and J by 4 bases, and 15 bases separated the two germline ends. CDR3 sequence reads: CASRRPGTGYGYTF. CDR3 nucleotide sequence: TGTGCCAGCAGACGTCCCGGGACTGGCTATGGCTACACCTTC.

This chain links TRBV7-2 with TRBJ1-1, with 9 bases that match TRBD1. V lost 5 bases to trimming and J lost 4 bases; unmatched junction nucleotides: 5. CDR3 size: 14 residues. Looked up from germline, CDR1 is SGHTA and CDR2 is FQGNSA. This CDR3 reads CASSTLTGGTEAFF. The CDR3 DNA reads as TGTGCCAGCAGCACCTTGACAGGGGGCACTGAAGCTTTCTTT.

The table lists this clone with a count of one. V gene TRBV2 combines with J gene TRBJ2-7; 11 nucleotides align to TRBD1. The V segment lost 9 bases and the J segment 4 bases; nucleotides outside the gene matches: 8. Germline-derived CDR1 and CDR2 are SNHLY and FYNNEI. The CDR3 is made up of 14 amino acids. Written as DNA, the CDR3 is TGTGCCAGTAAAGGACAGGGGGCGCTATACGAGCAGTACTTC. Translation gives CASKGQGALYEQYF.

V is TRBV7-2 and J is TRBJ1-2; perhaps TRBD1 as D (6 bases). Trimming left V 4 bases short and J 3 bases short, with 21 bases between. This CDR3 contains 17 residues. Germline values: CDR1 SGHTA, CDR2 FQGNSA. The CDR3 DNA reads TGTGCCAGCAGCTCTAGCTTAATGGGATCAGGGGACTATGGCTACACCTTC. It encodes CASSSSLMGSGDYGYTF.

The chain links TRBV10-3 to TRBJ1-1; 8 bases fit TRBD1. The CDR3 length is 14 residues. Germline V gene data show CDR1 as ENHRY and CDR2 as SYGVKD. V dropped 9 bases and J dropped 1; count of bases not matched to a gene: 7. CDR3 sequence reads: CAISRGQGNTEAFF. The CDR3 bases are TGTGCCATTTCCAGGGGGCAAGGGAACACTGAAGCTTTCTTT.

The CDR3 reads CASSLNRVGSPLHF. The CDR3 DNA follows: TGTGCCAGCAGCTTAAACAGGGTCGGTTCACCCCTCCACTTT. V gene TRBV7-8 combines with J gene TRBJ1-6; maybe TRBD1 (6 bases). This CDR3 contains 14 residues. Per germline, CDR1 SGHVS and CDR2 FQNEAQ. Trimming shortened V by 2 bases and J by 9 bases, and 11 bases separated the two germline ends.

The count of this clone is one. J is TRBJ1-2 and V is TRBV28; no clear D. The germline V gene has CDR1 MDHEN and CDR2 SYDVKM. Trimming cost V 6 bases and J 7 bases, with 27 bases left between them. This CDR3 contains 17 residues. CDR3 coding DNA: TGTGCCAGCAGCTGGGGAGGAAGTAGCGATGTTAGAGGTGGCTACACCTTC. As protein: CASSWGGSSDVRGGYTF.